The 4 T cell receptor beta chains in this list originate from one sample, sequenced in a study of cytotoxic CD8 clonotypes in ibrutinib-treated CLL. Assay: immunoSEQ multiplex PCR; the TCRdb copy retains only in-frame clones and omits some. The sample has approximately 100,000 clones; almost 80% are singletons. This sample comprised PBMCs, obtained after 12 months of ibrutinib treatment. These receptors originate from a human donor with chronic lymphocytic leukemia.

This chain uses TRBV29-1 with TRBJ2-5, with 8 nucleotides matching TRBD2. The V gene end was trimmed by 4 bases and the J gene end by 4 bases; junction bases not matched to a gene: 5. CDR1 is SQVTM, CDR2 ANQGSEA, per germline. The CDR3 covers 13 residues. CDR3 nucleotide sequence: TGCAGCGTTGCCGGGGGGGCAGGAGAGACCCAGTACTTC. The encoded protein is CSVAGGAGETQYF.

V usage is TRBV6-5 and J usage is TRBJ1-1; no clear D. The CDR3 covers 15 residues. The V and J ends lost 2 bases and 1 base respectively, with 11 bases between them. Germline-derived CDR1 and CDR2 are MNHEY and SVGAGI. The CDR3 bases are TGTGCCAGCAGTTACGATGGGTTTGGGAACACTGAAGCTTTCTTT. Translation: CASSYDGFGNTEAFF.

The rearrangement joins TRBV15 to TRBJ1-1, with D perhaps TRBD1 (5 bases). The CDR3 spans 12 residues. Germline values: CDR1 LNHNV, CDR2 YYDKDF (reference sequence). Between the trimmed V and J ends, which lost 4 bases and 7 bases, there was a span of 10 bases. The CDR3 region has the DNA TGTGCCACCAGCAAGGAGGGGCATGAAGCTTTCTTT. It encodes CATSKEGHEAFF.

This chain connects TRBV11-3 to TRBJ1-2; D remains ambiguous. Between the trimmed V and J ends, which lost 4 bases and 8 bases, there was a span of 14 bases. Germline V gene sequence: CDR1 SGHNT, CDR2 YENEEA. This CDR3 has 13 residues. The CDR3 sequence is CASSSERTRGYTF. The CDR3 coding sequence is TGTGCCAGCAGCTCCGAGCGGACGAGGGGCTACACCTTC.